The next 17 T cell receptor beta chains were all read from a single sample in a study of blood T cell repertoires in COVID-19. The data were produced by immunoSEQ multiplex PCR, yet TCRdb's version contains in-frame clones alone and is incomplete. The data show tens of thousands of clones, just under 85% seen once. Material: peripheral blood. These receptor sequences come from a man aged 55 to 70 with acute or convalescent COVID-19.

J is TRBJ2-1 and V is TRBV19; 7 nucleotides align to TRBD1. The V and J ends lost 3 bases and 7 bases, in that order; junction bases with no gene match: 12. This CDR3 spans 16 amino acids. Germline V lookup: CDR1 LNHDA, CDR2 SQIVND (reference sequence). This chain's CDR3 is CASSMTGFESWNEQFF. The CDR3 DNA is TGTGCCAGTAGTATGACAGGGTTCGAGTCCTGGAATGAGCAGTTCTTC. Complete variable domain (other parts from reference TRBV19 and TRBJ2-1): DGGITQSPKYLFRKEGQNVTLSCEQNLNHDAMYWYRQDPGQGLRLIYYSQIVNDFQKGDIAEGYSVSREKKESFPLTVTSAQKNPTAFYLCASSMTGFESWNEQFFGPGTRLTVL.

J is TRBJ1-1 and V is TRBV7-2; weak D call: TRBD1 (5 bases). The germline V gene encodes CDR1 SGHTA and CDR2 FQGNSA. Trimming took 5 bases from V and 5 from J, leaving 9 bases between them. The CDR3 totals 12 residues. The CDR3 DNA sequence: TGTGCCAGCAGCGTCAGGGAAACTGAAGCTTTCTTT. The encoded protein is CASSVRETEAFF.

The chain couples TRBV7-9 to TRBJ1-1; 8 positions agree with TRBD1. The V gene's germline CDR1 is SEHNR and CDR2 FQNEAQ (reference sequence). CDR3 length equals 18 residues. V shed 1 base and J 2 bases; nucleotides not matched to a gene: 12. The CDR3 here is CASSLGSFRQGANTEAFF. The CDR3 DNA reads TGTGCCAGCAGCTTAGGGTCGTTTAGGCAGGGGGCTAACACTGAAGCTTTCTTT.

This clone appeared once. The V call is TRBV7-2, the J call TRBJ1-3, with no clear D. CDR1 and CDR2 from the germline V gene are SGHTA and FQGNSA. V was pared by 5 bases and J by 4 bases, with 9 bases between. CDR3 size: 13 residues. In nucleotides, the CDR3 is TGTGCCAGCAGCGGCATACAGGGAAACACCATATATTTT. Translation: CASSGIQGNTIYF.

CDR3 coding DNA: TGTGCCAGCAGCGAACCAGGACAGGGGGTGGACATTCAGTACTTC. This codes for CASSEPGQGVDIQYF. The V call is TRBV5-6, the J call TRBJ2-4; 10 bases map to TRBD1. With V trimmed by 4 bases and J by 8 bases, 9 bases remained unmatched. The CDR3 has 15 residues. Germline V gene sequence: CDR1 SGHDT, CDR2 YYEEEE.

The chain is built from TRBV7-9 and TRBJ2-1, with D possibly matching TRBD2 (6 bases). Germline lookup yields CDR1 SEHNR and CDR2 FQNEAQ (reference sequence). Deletions cut 2 bases from V and 7 bases from J, with 18 bases between. The CDR3 length is 16 residues. The CDR3 DNA reads TGTGCCAGCAGCTTACTGGGAGGTGACCGTACAAATGAGCAGTTCTTC. It encodes CASSLLGGDRTNEQFF.

The chain links TRBV13 to TRBJ1-1, with 7 nucleotides matching TRBD1. The V and J ends lost 1 base and 4 bases, in that order; junction bases with no gene match: 3. This CDR3 has 14 residues. Germline CDR1 reads PRHDT; CDR2 reads FYEKMQ (reference sequence). The CDR3 DNA follows: TGTGCCAGCAGCTTAGTAGGGGGCAGCACTGAAGCTTTCTTT. Protein product: CASSLVGGSTEAFF. The full variable domain, in which reference TRBV13 and TRBJ1-1 provide the parts outside the CDR3, is AAGVIQSPRHLIKEKRETATLKCYPIPRHDTVYWYQQGPGQDPQFLISFYEKMQSDKGSIPDRFSAQQFSDYHSELNMSSLELGDSALYFCASSLVGGSTEAFFGQGTRLTVV.

This clone occurred a few times. The rearrangement joins TRBV24-1 to TRBJ1-5; perhaps TRBD1 as D (5 bases). Between the trimmed V and J ends, which lost 2 bases and 6 bases, there was a span of 22 bases. Germline V gene data show CDR1 as KGHDR and CDR2 as SFDVKD. The CDR3 totals 18 residues. The CDR3 loop is CATSDSPRGLWIAQPQHF. DNA of the CDR3: TGTGCCACCAGTGATTCCCCCCGGGGACTTTGGATCGCTCAGCCCCAGCATTTT.

V gene TRBV9 combines with J gene TRBJ2-3; 11 bases are shared with TRBD1. This CDR3 has 17 residues. CDR1 is SGDLS, CDR2 YYNGEE, per germline. Germline trimming cut 0 bases from V and 1 base from J; bases unmatched to any gene: 4. DNA of the CDR3: TGTGCCAGCAGCGTAGGTCAGGGACAGGGGGGCACAGATACGCAGTATTTT. This sequence encodes CASSVGQGQGGTDTQYF.

The chain employs TRBV30 and TRBJ1-1, with a weak D call TRBD1 (6 bases). CDR1 is GTSNPN and CDR2 is SVGIG in the germline V gene (reference sequence). This CDR3 comprises 11 residues. Trimming stripped 3 bases from V and 11 bases from J, with 13 bases between. The CDR3 protein is CAWRTSGEAFF. The DNA for the CDR3 is TGTGCCTGGAGAACCTCAGGGGAGGCTTTCTTT.

The V call is TRBV27, the J call TRBJ1-5; D might be TRBD1 (6 bases). The V gene lost 10 bases and the J gene lost 7 bases, with 11 bases spanning the gap. Germline-derived CDR1 and CDR2 are MNHEY and SMNVEV (reference sequence). This CDR3 spans 11 amino acids. The CDR3 here is CANTTGQPQHF. The DNA for the CDR3 is TGTGCCAACACGACAGGACAGCCCCAGCATTTT.

The chain combines TRBV7-2 with TRBJ1-2; no reliable D call. The germline gives CDR1 SGHTA, CDR2 FQGNSA. CDR3 size: 12 residues. V was pared by 1 base and J by 7 bases, with 7 bases between. The CDR3 nucleotides are TGTGCCAGCAGCTTAGTTGCGGGTGGCTACACCTTC. This encodes CASSLVAGGYTF.

The chain couples TRBV7-3 to TRBJ2-3; D is undetermined. V was clipped by 2 bases and J by 0 bases, with 6 bases between them. CDR3 length equals 14 residues. The germline gives CDR1 SGHTA, CDR2 FQGTGA. DNA for the CDR3: TGTGCCAGCAGCTTATTGGGCAGCACAGATACGCAGTATTTT. Translating it yields CASSLLGSTDTQYF.

V and J are TRBV19 and TRBJ1-4, with a possible D match to TRBD1 (5 bases). Germline V lookup: CDR1 LNHDA, CDR2 SQIVND (reference sequence). The CDR3 contains 12 residues. Trimming removed 6 bases at V and 7 bases at J, with 9 bases between. The CDR3 region is CASSGGGEKLFF. Written as DNA, the CDR3 is TGTGCCAGTAGCGGGGGGGGTGAAAAACTGTTTTTT.

This sequence joins TRBV27 and TRBJ2-1; 7 nucleotides agree with TRBD1. From germline, CDR1 is MNHEY and CDR2 SMNVEV (reference sequence). The CDR3 is 14 residues long. After removal of 8 bases from V and 2 bases from J, the junction contained 6 bases not matched to a gene. The CDR3 sequence: CASQTGTAYNEQFF. The CDR3 nucleotides read TGTGCCAGCCAGACCGGGACAGCCTACAATGAGCAGTTCTTC.

This chain links TRBV19 with TRBJ1-3, with D uncertain. The CDR3 loop spans 14 amino acids. V was shortened by 8 bases and J by 4 bases, with 15 bases between the two germline ends. Germline V gene data show CDR1 as LNHDA and CDR2 as SQIVND (reference sequence). The CDR3 DNA is TGTGCCAGTCATATCGCGATCTCCGGAAACACCATATATTTT. Translation gives CASHIAISGNTIYF.

This clone was counted a single time. The chain has TRBV10-3 and TRBJ1-1; D may be TRBD1 (5 bases). CDR1 is ENHRY, CDR2 SYGVKD, per germline. V was cut by 2 bases and J by 0 bases, with 13 bases left in between. The CDR3 runs to 16 residues. CDR3 sequence: CAISEARQLMNTEAFF. In nucleotides, the CDR3 is TGTGCCATCAGTGAGGCCAGACAGCTAATGAACACTGAAGCTTTCTTT.